This T cell receptor (beta chain) comes out of a study of T cell repertoires in aging, cancer and after chemotherapy. Study-wide findings and caveats: Loss of evenness, beyond lost richness, contributed to age-related TCR diversity decline in cancer patients.

A mixed TRB-A/B primer pool amplified rearranged TRB by multiplex touch-down PCR. TCRdb called the multiplex PCR reads again in MiXCR, with one record for every CDR3 protein. This table holds approximately 20,000 distinct CDR3 sequences, around 38% found once. Trimming took off 0 bases at V and 6 bases at J, with 13 bases between the two ends. The CDR3 sequence is 14 residues long. Germline CDR1 SGHRS, CDR2 YFSETQ. This clonotype was recorded once. Its antigen is still unknown. Amplification of TCR beta used genomic DNA extracted from peripheral blood. The TCR was taken from a human donor with a solid tumor. The chain combines TRBV5-1 with TRBJ2-7; tentatively, D is TRBD2 (6 bases). Sequencing input: blood. The CDR3 loop reads CASSLGGDLPEQYF. CDR3 bases: TGCGCCAGCAGCTTGGGGGGGGATTTACCCGAGCAGTACTTC.